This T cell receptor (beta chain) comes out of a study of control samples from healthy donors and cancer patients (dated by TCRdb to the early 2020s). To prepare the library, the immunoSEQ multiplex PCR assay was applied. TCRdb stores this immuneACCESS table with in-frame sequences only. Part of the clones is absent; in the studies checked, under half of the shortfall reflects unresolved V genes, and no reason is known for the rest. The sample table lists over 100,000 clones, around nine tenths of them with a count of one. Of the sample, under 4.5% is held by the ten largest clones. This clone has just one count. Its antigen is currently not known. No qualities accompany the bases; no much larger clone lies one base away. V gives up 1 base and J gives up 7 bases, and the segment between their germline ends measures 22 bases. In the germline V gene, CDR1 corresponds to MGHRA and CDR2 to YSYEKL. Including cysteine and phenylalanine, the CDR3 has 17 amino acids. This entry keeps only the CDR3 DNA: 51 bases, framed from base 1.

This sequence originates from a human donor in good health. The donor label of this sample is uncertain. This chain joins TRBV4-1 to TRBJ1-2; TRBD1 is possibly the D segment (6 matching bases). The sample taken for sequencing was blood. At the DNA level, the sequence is TGCGCCAGCAGCCAAGTGGTCCAGGGGCCGTCCCCCAGTGGCTACACCTTC. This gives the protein CASSQVVQGPSPSGYTF.